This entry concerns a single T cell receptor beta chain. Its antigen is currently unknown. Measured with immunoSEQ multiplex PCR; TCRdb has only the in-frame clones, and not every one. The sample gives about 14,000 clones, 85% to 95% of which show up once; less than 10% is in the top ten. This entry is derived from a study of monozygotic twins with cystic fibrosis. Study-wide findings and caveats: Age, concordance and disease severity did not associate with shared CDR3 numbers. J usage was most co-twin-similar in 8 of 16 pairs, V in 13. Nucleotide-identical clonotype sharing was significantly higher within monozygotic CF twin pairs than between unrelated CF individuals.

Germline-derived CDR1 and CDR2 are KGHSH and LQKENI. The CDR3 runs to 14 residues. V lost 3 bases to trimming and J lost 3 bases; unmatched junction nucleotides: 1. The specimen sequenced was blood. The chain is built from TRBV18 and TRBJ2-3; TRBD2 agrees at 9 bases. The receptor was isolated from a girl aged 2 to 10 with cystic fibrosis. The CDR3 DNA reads TGTGCCAGCTCACCGGCGGGAGGGACAGATACGCAGTATTTT. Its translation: CASSPAGGTDTQYF.